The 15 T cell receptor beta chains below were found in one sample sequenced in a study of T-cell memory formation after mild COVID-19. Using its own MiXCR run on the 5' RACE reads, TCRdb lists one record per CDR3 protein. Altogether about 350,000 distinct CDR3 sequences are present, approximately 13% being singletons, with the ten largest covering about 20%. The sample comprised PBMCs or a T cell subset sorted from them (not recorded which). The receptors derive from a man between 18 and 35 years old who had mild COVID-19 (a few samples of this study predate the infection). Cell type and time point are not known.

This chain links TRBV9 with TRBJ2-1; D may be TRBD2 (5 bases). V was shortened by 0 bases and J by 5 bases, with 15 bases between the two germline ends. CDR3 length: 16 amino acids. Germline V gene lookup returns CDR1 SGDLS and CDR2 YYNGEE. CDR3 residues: CASSVGRGRWDNEQFF. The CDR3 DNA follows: TGTGCCAGCAGCGTAGGTCGGGGAAGATGGGACAATGAGCAGTTCTTC.

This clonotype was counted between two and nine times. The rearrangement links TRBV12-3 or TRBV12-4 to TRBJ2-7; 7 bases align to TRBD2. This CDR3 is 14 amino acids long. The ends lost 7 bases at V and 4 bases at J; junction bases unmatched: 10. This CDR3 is CASKRAGDVYEQYF. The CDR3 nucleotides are TGTGCCAGCAAGAGGGCGGGGGACGTTTACGAGCAGTACTTC.

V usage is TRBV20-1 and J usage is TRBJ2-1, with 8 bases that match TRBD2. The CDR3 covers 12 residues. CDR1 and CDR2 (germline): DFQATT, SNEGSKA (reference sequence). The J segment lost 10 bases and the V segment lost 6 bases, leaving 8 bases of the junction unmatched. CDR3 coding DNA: TGCAGTGCCACCCCCGGACTAGCCGAGCAGTTCTTC. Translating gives CSATPGLAEQFF.

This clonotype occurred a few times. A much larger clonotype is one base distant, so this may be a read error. The CDR3 reads CSSSPPGAGYEQFF. In nucleotides, the CDR3 is TGTTCCAGCAGCCCCCCGGGGGCGGGCTATGAGCAGTTCTTC. This chain uses TRBV7-2 with TRBJ2-1, with D perhaps given as TRBD1 or TRBD2 (6 bases each). Germline loops: CDR1 SGHTA, CDR2 FQGNSA. The CDR3 extends over 14 amino acids.

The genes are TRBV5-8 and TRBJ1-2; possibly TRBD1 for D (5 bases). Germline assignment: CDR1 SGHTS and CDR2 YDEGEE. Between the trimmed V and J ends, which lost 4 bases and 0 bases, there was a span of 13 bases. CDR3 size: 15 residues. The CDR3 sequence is CASSQWDGANYGYTF. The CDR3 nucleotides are TGTGCCAGCAGCCAGTGGGACGGAGCTAACTATGGCTACACCTTC.

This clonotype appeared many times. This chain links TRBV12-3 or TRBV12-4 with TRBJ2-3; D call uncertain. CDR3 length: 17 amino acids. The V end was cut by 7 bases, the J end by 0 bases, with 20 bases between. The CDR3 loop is CASIPVPAGPSTDTQYF. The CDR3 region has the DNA TGTGCCAGCATCCCTGTTCCGGCAGGACCTAGCACAGATACGCAGTATTTT.

In DNA form, the CDR3 reads TGCGCCAGCAGCCCGCTAGACGGGAACACTGAAGCTTTCTTT. It yields the protein CASSPLDGNTEAFF. J is TRBJ1-1 and V is TRBV4-1; D unclear. Germline CDR1 MGHRA, CDR2 YSYEKL. Trimming shortened V by 4 bases and J by 1 base, and 10 bases separated the two germline ends. The CDR3 length is 14 residues.

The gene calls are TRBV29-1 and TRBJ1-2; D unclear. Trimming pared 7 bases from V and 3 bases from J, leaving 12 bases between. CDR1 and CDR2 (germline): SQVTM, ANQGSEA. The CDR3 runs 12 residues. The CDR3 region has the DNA TGCAGCGCCGGGCCTCTTGACTATGGCTACACCTTC. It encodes CSAGPLDYGYTF.

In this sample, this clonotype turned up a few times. The CDR3 loop is CAGARDNYGYTF. The CDR3 nucleotides read TGTGCCGGGGCCAGGGATAACTATGGCTACACCTTC. The chain couples TRBV2 to TRBJ1-2; perhaps TRBD1 as D (5 bases). The germline V gene encodes CDR1 SNHLY and CDR2 FYNNEI. This CDR3 comprises 12 residues. Trimming removed 11 bases at V and 1 base at J, with 11 bases between.

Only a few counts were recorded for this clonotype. As DNA, the CDR3 is TGTGCCAGCAGCTTAGAGGGGTGGGAGACCCAGTACTTC. It translates to CASSLEGWETQYF. V usage is TRBV7-2 and J usage is TRBJ2-5; TRBD1 might be the D (5 bases). Per the germline V gene, CDR1 is SGHTA and CDR2 is FQGNSA. The V and J ends lost 1 base and 5 bases respectively, with 8 bases between them. The CDR3 has 13 amino acids. Drawing the rest from reference TRBV7-2 and TRBJ2-5, the complete variable domain is GAGVSQSPSNKVTEKGKDVELRCDPISGHTALYWYRQSLGQGLEFLIYFQGNSAPDKSGLPSDRFSAERTGGSVSTLTIQRTQQEDSAVYLCASSLEGWETQYFGPGTRLLVL.

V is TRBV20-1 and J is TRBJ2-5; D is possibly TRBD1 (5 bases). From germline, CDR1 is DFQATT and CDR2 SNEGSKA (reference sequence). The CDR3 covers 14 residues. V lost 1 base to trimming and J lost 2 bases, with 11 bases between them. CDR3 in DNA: TGCAGTGCTAGAGTGAACAGGTTACAAGAGACCCAGTACTTC. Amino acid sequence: CSARVNRLQETQYF.

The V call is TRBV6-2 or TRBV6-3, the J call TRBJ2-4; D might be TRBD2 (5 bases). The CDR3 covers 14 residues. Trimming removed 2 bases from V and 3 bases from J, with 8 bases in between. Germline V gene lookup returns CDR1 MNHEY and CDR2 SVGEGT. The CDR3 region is CASSYAGSKNIQYF. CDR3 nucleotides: TGTGCCAGCAGTTACGCGGGCAGCAAAAACATTCAGTACTTC.

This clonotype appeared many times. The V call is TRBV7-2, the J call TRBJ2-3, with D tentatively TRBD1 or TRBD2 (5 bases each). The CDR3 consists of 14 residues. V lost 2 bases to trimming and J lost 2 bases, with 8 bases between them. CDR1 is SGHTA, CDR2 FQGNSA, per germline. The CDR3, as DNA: TGTGCCAGCAGCTTAACGGGGACCACAGATACGCAGTATTTT. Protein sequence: CASSLTGTTDTQYF. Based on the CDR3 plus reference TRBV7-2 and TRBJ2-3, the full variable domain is GAGVSQSPSNKVTEKGKDVELRCDPISGHTALYWYRQSLGQGLEFLIYFQGNSAPDKSGLPSDRFSAERTGGSVSTLTIQRTQQEDSAVYLCASSLTGTTDTQYFGPGTRLTVL.

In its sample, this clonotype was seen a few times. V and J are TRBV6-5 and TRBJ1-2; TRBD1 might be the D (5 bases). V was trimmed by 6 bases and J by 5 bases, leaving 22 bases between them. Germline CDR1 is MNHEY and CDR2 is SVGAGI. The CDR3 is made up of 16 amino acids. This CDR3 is CASRTRWSRGPYGYTF. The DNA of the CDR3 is TGTGCCAGCAGAACCAGGTGGTCTAGGGGCCCGTATGGCTACACCTTC.

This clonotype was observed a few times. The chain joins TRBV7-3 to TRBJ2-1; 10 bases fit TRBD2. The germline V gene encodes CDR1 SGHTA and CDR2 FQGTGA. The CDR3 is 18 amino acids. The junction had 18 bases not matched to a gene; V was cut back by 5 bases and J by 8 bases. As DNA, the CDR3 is TGTGCCAGCAGCCCAAAACTGGCTAGCGGGGGCATAGTAGATGAGCAGTTCTTC. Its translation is CASSPKLASGGIVDEQFF. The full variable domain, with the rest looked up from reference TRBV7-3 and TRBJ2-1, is GAGVSQTPSNKVTEKGKYVELRCDPISGHTALYWYRQSLGQGPEFLIYFQGTGAADDSGLPNDRFFAVRPEGSVSTLKIQRTERGDSAVYLCASSPKLASGGIVDEQFFGPGTRLTVL.